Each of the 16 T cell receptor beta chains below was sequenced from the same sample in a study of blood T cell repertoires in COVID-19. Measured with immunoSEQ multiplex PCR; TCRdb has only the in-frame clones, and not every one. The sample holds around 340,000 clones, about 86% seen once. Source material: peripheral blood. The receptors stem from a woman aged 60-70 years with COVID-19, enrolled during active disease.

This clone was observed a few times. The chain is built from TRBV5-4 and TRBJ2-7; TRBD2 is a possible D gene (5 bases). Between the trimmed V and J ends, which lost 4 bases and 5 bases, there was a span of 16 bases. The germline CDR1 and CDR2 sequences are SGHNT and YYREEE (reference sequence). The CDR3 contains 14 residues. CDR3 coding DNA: TGTGCCAGCAGCATGGTATGGGGAGCCCACGAGCAGTACTTC. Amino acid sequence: CASSMVWGAHEQYF. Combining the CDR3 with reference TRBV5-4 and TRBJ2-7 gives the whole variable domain ETGVTQSPTHLIKTRGQQVTLRCSSQSGHNTVSWYQQALGQGPQFIFQYYREEENGRGNFPPRFSGLQFPNYSSELNVNALELDDSALYLCASSMVWGAHEQYFGPGTRLTVT.

CDR3 protein: CASSQVRGQGSEKLFF. The CDR3 coding sequence is TGTGCCAGCAGCCAAGTACGAGGACAGGGGAGTGAAAAACTGTTTTTT. V usage is TRBV3-1 (or the pseudogene TRBV3-2) and J usage is TRBJ1-4; TRBD1 agrees at 9 bases. The ends lost 1 base at V and 7 bases at J; junction bases unmatched: 7. CDR1 is LGHDT and CDR2 is YNNKEL in the germline V gene (reference sequence). This CDR3 spans 16 amino acids.

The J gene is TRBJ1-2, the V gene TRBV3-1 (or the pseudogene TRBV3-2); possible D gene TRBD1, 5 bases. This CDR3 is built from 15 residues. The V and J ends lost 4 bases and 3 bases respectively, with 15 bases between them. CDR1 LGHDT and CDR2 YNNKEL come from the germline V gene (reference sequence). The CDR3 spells CASSPLGVYYYGYTF. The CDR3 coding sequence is TGTGCCAGCAGCCCGCTAGGGGTCTACTACTATGGCTACACCTTC.

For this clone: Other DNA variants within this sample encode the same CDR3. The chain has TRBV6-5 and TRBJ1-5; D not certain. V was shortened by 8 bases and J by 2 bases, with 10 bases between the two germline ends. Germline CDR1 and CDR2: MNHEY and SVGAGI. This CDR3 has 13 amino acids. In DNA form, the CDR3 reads TGTGCCAGCCGATGGGAGGGCAATCAGCCCCAGCATTTT. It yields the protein CASRWEGNQPQHF.

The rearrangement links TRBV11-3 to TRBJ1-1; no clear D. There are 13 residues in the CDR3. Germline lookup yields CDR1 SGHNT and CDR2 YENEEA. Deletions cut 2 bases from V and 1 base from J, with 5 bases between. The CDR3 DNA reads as TGTGCCAGCAGCTTATACGGGAACACTGAAGCTTTCTTT. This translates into CASSLYGNTEAFF.

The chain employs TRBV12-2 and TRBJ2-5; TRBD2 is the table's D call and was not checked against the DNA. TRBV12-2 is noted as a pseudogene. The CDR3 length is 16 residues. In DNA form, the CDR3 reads TGTGCAAGTCGCGTACGAGGGATAGGGCCCCAAGAGACCCAGTACTTC. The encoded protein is CASRVRGIGPQETQYF.

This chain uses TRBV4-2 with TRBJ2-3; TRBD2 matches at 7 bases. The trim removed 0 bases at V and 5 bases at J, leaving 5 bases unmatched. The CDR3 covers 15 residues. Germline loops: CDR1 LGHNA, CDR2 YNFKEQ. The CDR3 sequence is CASSQDPKRGDTQYF. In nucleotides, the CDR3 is TGTGCCAGCAGCCAAGACCCAAAGCGGGGAGATACGCAGTATTTT.

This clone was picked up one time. DNA of the CDR3: TGTGCCAGCCGGACAGGCAACTATGGCTACACCTTC. This translates into CASRTGNYGYTF. V is TRBV6-5 and J is TRBJ1-2, with 7 positions matching TRBD1. Per germline, CDR1 MNHEY and CDR2 SVGAGI. The CDR3 spans 12 residues. V was clipped by 8 bases and J by 2 bases; unmatched bases: 2.

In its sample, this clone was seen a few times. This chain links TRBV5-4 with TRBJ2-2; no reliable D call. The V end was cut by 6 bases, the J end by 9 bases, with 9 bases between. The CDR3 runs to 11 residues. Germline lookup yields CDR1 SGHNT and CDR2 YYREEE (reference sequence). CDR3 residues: CASNMGRELFF. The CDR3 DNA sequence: TGTGCCAGCAACATGGGCAGGGAGCTGTTTTTT.

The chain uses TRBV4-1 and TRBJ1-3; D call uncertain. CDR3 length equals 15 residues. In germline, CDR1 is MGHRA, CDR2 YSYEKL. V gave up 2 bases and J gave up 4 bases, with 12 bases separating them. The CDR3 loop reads CASSQYAVTGNTIYF. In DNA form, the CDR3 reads TGCGCCAGCAGCCAATATGCAGTGACAGGAAACACCATATATTTT.

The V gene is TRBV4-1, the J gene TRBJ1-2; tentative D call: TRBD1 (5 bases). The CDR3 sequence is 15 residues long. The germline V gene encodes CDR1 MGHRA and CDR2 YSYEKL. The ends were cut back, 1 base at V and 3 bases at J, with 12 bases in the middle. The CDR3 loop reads CASSQADNKYYGYTF. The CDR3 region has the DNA TGCGCCAGCAGCCAAGCGGACAATAAGTACTATGGCTACACCTTC.

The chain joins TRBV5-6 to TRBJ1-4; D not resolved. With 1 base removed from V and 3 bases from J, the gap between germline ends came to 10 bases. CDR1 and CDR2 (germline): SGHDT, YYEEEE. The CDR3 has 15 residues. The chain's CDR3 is CASSLFRGANEKLFF. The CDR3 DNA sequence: TGTGCCAGCAGCTTGTTCCGGGGAGCTAATGAAAAACTGTTTTTT.

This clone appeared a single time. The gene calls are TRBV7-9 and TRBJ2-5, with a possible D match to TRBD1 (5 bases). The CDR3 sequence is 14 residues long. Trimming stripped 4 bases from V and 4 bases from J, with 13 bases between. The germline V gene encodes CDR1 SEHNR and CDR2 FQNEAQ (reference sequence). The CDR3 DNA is TGTGCCAGCAGCTGGGGCCAAACGGGAGAGACCCAGTACTTC. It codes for CASSWGQTGETQYF.

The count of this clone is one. The CDR3 nucleotides read TGTGCCAGCTCTCCTGGACTAGCGGTCAACTCCTACGAGCAGTACTTC. Translated, it gives CASSPGLAVNSYEQYF. The genes are TRBV18 and TRBJ2-7, with TRBD2 identical over 10 bases. V trimming: 6 bases; J trimming: 0 bases; junction bases outside the gene matches: 8. Looked up from germline, CDR1 is KGHSH and CDR2 is LQKENI. The CDR3 has 16 amino acids.

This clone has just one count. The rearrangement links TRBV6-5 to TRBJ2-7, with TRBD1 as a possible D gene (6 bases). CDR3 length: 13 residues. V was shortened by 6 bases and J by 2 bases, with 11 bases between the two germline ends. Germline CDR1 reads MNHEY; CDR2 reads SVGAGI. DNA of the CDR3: TGTGCCAGCAGCATTGGACAGACCTACGAGCAGTACTTC. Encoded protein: CASSIGQTYEQYF.

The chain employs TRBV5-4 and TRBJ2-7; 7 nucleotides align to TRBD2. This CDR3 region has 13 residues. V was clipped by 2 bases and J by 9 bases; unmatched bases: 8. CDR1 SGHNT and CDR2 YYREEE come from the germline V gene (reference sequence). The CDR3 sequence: CASSFDWDYAQYF. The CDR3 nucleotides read TGTGCCAGCAGCTTCGACTGGGACTATGCGCAGTACTTC. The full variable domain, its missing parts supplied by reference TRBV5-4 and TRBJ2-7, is ETGVTQSPTHLIKTRGQQVTLRCSSQSGHNTVSWYQQALGQGPQFIFQYYREEENGRGNFPPRFSGLQFPNYSSELNVNALELDDSALYLCASSFDWDYAQYFGPGTRLTVT.